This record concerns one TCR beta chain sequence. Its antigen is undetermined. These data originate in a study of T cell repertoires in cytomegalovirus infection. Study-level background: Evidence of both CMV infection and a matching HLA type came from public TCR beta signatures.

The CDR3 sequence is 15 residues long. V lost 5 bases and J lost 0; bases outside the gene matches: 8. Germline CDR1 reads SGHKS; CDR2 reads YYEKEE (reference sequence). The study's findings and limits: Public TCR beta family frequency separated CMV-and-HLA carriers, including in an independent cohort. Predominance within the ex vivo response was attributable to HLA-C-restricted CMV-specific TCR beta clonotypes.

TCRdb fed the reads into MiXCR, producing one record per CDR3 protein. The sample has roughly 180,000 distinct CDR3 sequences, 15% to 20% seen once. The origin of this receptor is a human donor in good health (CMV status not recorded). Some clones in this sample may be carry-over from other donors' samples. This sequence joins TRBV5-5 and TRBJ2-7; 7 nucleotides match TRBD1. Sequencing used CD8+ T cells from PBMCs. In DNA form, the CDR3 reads TGTGCCAGCAGACCTCACAGGGGTAGCTCCTACGAGCAGTACTTC. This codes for CASRPHRGSSYEQYF.